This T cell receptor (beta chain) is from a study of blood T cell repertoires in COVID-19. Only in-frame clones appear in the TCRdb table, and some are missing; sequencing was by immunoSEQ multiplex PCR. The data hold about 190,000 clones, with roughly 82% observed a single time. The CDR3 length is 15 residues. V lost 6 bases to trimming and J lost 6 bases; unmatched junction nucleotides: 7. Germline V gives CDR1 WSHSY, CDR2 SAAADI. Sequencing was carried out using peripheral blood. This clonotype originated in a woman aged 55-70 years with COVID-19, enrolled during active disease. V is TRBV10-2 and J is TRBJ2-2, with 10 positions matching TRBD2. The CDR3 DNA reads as TGCGCCAGCAGAAGAGCGGGGGGGGATTCCGGGGAGCTGTTTTTT. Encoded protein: CASRRAGGDSGELFF.